The 22 T cell receptor beta chains listed next were all sequenced from one sample in a study of T cell responses to AZD1222 COVID-19 vaccine. Repertoires were generated with immunoSEQ multiplex PCR, while TCRdb's copy carries only in-frame clones and drops some. This table has some 130,000 clones, 90% appearing once. This specimen was peripheral blood, taken on day 0 of AZD1222 vaccination. Receptor source: an adult in good health.

The V call is TRBV19, the J call TRBJ2-1; tentatively, D is TRBD1 (6 bases). Trimming shortened V by 8 bases and J by 0 bases, and 14 bases separated the two germline ends. The CDR3 runs 15 residues. Germline V gene sequence: CDR1 LNHDA, CDR2 SQIVND (reference sequence). The CDR3 DNA follows: TGTGCCAGTGCCAGTGGGGGCAGCTCCTACAATGAGCAGTTCTTC. Protein product: CASASGGSSYNEQFF.

This rearrangement joins TRBV29-1 to TRBJ2-5; 9 bases line up with TRBD1. The V gene end was trimmed by 7 bases and the J gene end by 3 bases; junction bases not matched to a gene: 9. This CDR3 has 14 amino acids. The germline gives CDR1 SQVTM, CDR2 ANQGSEA. CDR3 bases: TGCAGCGCCGCACCTGGGACAGGGAAAGAGACCCAGTACTTC. Protein: CSAAPGTGKETQYF. The whole variable domain, filled in from reference TRBV29-1 and TRBJ2-5, reads SAVISQKPSRDICQRGTSLTIQCQVDSQVTMMFWYRQQPGQSLTLIATANQGSEATYESGFVIDKFPISRPNLTFSTLTVSNMSPEDSSIYLCSAAPGTGKETQYFGPGTRLLVL.

This rearrangement joins TRBV4-3 to TRBJ2-4; D not certain. Germline assignment: CDR1 LGHNA and CDR2 YSLEER. V was trimmed by 1 base and J by 0 bases, leaving 4 bases between them. CDR3 length: 14 residues. CDR3 loop: CASSQGRAKNIQYF. The CDR3 DNA reads TGCGCCAGCAGCCAAGGGAGAGCCAAAAACATTCAGTACTTC.

This chain links TRBV7-2 with TRBJ2-7; D is perhaps TRBD1 (7 bases). The ends were cut back, 5 bases at V and 3 bases at J, with 14 bases in the middle. The CDR3 consists of 14 residues. Germline V gives CDR1 SGHTA, CDR2 FQGNSA. CDR3 protein: CASSNQGGLYEQYF. The CDR3 coding sequence is TGTGCCAGCAGCAACCAGGGGGGCCTCTACGAGCAGTACTTC.

This chain joins TRBV3-1 (or the pseudogene TRBV3-2) and TRBJ1-2; weak D call: TRBD1 (5 bases). Germline-derived CDR1 and CDR2 are LGHDT and YNNKEL (reference sequence). Deletions cut 1 base from V and 4 bases from J, with 13 bases between. The CDR3 runs 15 residues. The CDR3 nucleotides are TGTGCCAGCAGCCAAGGGGGCGGGAGACCCTATGGCTACACCTTC. This gives the protein CASSQGGGRPYGYTF.

This rearrangement joins TRBV12-3 or TRBV12-4 to TRBJ1-2; 7 bases line up with TRBD1. This CDR3 spans 13 amino acids. The ends lost 6 bases at V and 6 bases at J; junction bases unmatched: 7. This CDR3 reads CASSSDRDDGYTF. The DNA of the CDR3 is TGTGCCAGCAGCTCCGACAGGGATGATGGCTACACCTTC.

The CDR3 nucleotides read TGCGCCAGCAGCACGGGACAGGGCGTCTACACCTTC. As protein: CASSTGQGVYTF. The chain is built from TRBV5-1 and TRBJ1-2, with 9 bases that match TRBD1. Germline CDR1 is SGHRS and CDR2 is YFSETQ. The CDR3 is made up of 12 amino acids. Trimming took 4 bases from V and 10 from J; bases not matched to a gene: 5.

The chain is built from TRBV12-5 and TRBJ2-5; 10 nucleotides agree with TRBD1. Unmatched junction bases numbered 5, after V lost 5 bases and J lost 5 bases. Germline values: CDR1 LGHNT, CDR2 FRNRAP. The CDR3 runs to 14 residues. This CDR3 is CASGAGTGAETQYF. CDR3 DNA: TGTGCTAGTGGTGCCGGGACAGGGGCCGAGACCCAGTACTTC. Drawing the rest from reference TRBV12-5 and TRBJ2-5, the complete variable domain is DARVTQTPRHKVTEMGQEVTMRCQPILGHNTVFWYRQTMMQGLELLAYFRNRAPLDDSGMPKDRFSAEMPDATLATLKIQPSEPRDSAVYFCASGAGTGAETQYFGPGTRLLVL.

This clone was counted only a few times. The chain carries TRBV7-2 and TRBJ1-2; TRBD1 is a possible D gene (5 bases). Trimming took 1 base from V and 2 from J, leaving 11 bases between them. Germline CDR1 reads SGHTA; CDR2 reads FQGNSA. The CDR3 consists of 15 residues. CDR3 region: CASSLVRGGNYGYTF. DNA for the CDR3: TGTGCCAGCAGCTTAGTGCGGGGGGGGAACTATGGCTACACCTTC.

CDR3 nucleotides: TGTGCCAGCAGTACAAATACAGTCAATTCACCCCTCCACTTT. Amino acid sequence: CASSTNTVNSPLHF. The rearrangement links TRBV6-5 to TRBJ1-6; D remains unclear. V lost 5 bases to trimming and J lost 7 bases, with 12 bases between them. There are 14 residues in the CDR3. Looked up from germline, CDR1 is MNHEY and CDR2 is SVGAGI.

This clone was seen only once. The V and J genes are TRBV9 and TRBJ2-2, with D hard to call. The germline gives CDR1 SGDLS, CDR2 YYNGEE. The V end was cut by 0 bases, the J end by 5 bases, with 8 bases between. The CDR3 runs 14 residues. CDR3 residues: CASSVERRTGELFF. CDR3 nucleotide sequence: TGTGCCAGCAGCGTAGAACGCCGTACCGGGGAGCTGTTTTTT.

The chain links TRBV7-2 to TRBJ1-2, with D tentatively TRBD1 (6 bases). The germline gives CDR1 SGHTA, CDR2 FQGNSA. The CDR3 has 12 amino acids. The V and J ends lost 3 bases and 8 bases respectively, with 10 bases between them. In DNA form, the CDR3 reads TGTGCCAGCAGCTTGGGACAAGGAGGCTACACCTTC. The encoded protein is CASSLGQGGYTF.

The CDR3 DNA reads as TGTGCCAGCAGCCCCCTGGGACAGGGATGGAATGAAAAACTGTTTTTT. Its translation is CASSPLGQGWNEKLFF. The genes are TRBV9 and TRBJ1-4, with 9 bases lining up with TRBD1. After removal of 4 bases from V and 5 bases from J, the junction contained 9 bases not matched to a gene. This CDR3 contains 16 residues. The germline V gene has CDR1 SGDLS and CDR2 YYNGEE.

The rearrangement joins TRBV4-1 to TRBJ1-4; D is ambiguous. V lost 1 base and J lost 7, with 4 bases in between. The CDR3 loop spans 12 amino acids. CDR1 and CDR2 (germline): MGHRA, YSYEKL. The CDR3 is CASSQGGEKLFF. The CDR3 DNA sequence: TGCGCCAGCAGCCAAGGGGGTGAAAAACTGTTTTTT.

V usage is TRBV7-2 and J usage is TRBJ2-7; D perhaps matches TRBD2 (6 bases). V lost 7 bases to trimming and J lost 6 bases, with 16 bases between them. The length of the CDR3 is 13 residues. The germline V gene encodes CDR1 SGHTA and CDR2 FQGNSA. CDR3 DNA: TGTGCCAGCACCCCGACGCGGGGCCCCGAGCAGTACTTC. Residues: CASTPTRGPEQYF.

This clone was seen only a few times. J is TRBJ1-3 and V is TRBV7-6, with TRBD1 matching over 8 bases. The CDR3 has 14 residues. Germline CDR1 is SGHVS and CDR2 is FNYEAQ. Trimming at V came to 5 bases and at J to 3 bases, leaving 3 bases not matched to a gene. Here the CDR3 reads CASSNTGGGNTIYF. CDR3 in DNA: TGTGCCAGCAGCAACACAGGGGGTGGAAACACCATATATTTT.

The chain carries TRBV18 and TRBJ1-1, with a tentative D call TRBD1 (5 bases). Trimming took off 4 bases at V and 1 base at J, with 16 bases between the two ends. CDR3 length: 16 residues. Germline-derived CDR1 and CDR2 are KGHSH and LQKENI. Here the CDR3 reads CASSLGQGRRNTEAFF. CDR3 DNA sequence: TGTGCCAGCTCACTGGGTCAGGGTAGGAGGAACACTGAAGCTTTCTTT.

This clone was seen just once. The gene calls are TRBV7-2 and TRBJ2-7; D remains ambiguous. CDR3 length: 13 residues. Germline CDR1 reads SGHTA; CDR2 reads FQGNSA. Trimming removed 9 bases at V and 5 bases at J, with 17 bases between. CDR3 in amino acids: CASSTRYLHEQYF. CDR3 bases: TGTGCCAGTAGTACGCGGTATCTTCACGAGCAGTACTTC.

V usage is TRBV5-1 and J usage is TRBJ2-7; a possible D gene is TRBD2 (5 bases). The V end was cut by 2 bases, the J end by 5 bases, with 14 bases between. The CDR3 extends over 14 amino acids. Germline V gene lookup returns CDR1 SGHRS and CDR2 YFSETQ. In DNA form, the CDR3 reads TGCGCCAGCAGCTTCGGGAATTACGGGAACGAGCAGTACTTC. It yields the protein CASSFGNYGNEQYF.

CDR3 sequence reads: CAWSSVNTEAFF. Written as DNA, the CDR3 is TGTGCCTGGAGTTCTGTAAACACTGAAGCTTTCTTT. V is TRBV30 and J is TRBJ1-1, with D unresolved. Germline V gene lookup returns CDR1 GTSNPN and CDR2 SVGIG (reference sequence). Trimming took off 2 bases at V and 2 bases at J, with 6 bases between the two ends. The CDR3 is 12 residues long.

V and J are TRBV7-8 and TRBJ2-2; tentatively, D is TRBD1 or TRBD2 (5 bases each). V shed 0 bases and J shed 7 bases, with 9 bases lying between them. From germline, CDR1 is SGHVS and CDR2 FQNEAQ. CDR3 length: 14 amino acids. In DNA form, the CDR3 reads TGTGCCAGCAGCTTAGCGCGAGGGGTCGGGGAGCTGTTTTTT. It encodes CASSLARGVGELFF. The full variable domain, completed using reference TRBV7-8 and TRBJ2-2, is GAGVSQSPRYKVAKRGQDVALRCDPISGHVSLFWYQQALGQGPEFLTYFQNEAQLDKSGLPSDRFFAERPEGSVSTLKIQRTQQEDSAVYLCASSLARGVGELFFGEGSRLTVL.

The chain recombines TRBV5-1 with TRBJ2-3; no clear D. Germline CDR1 and CDR2: SGHRS and YFSETQ. CDR3 size: 12 residues. V was clipped by 2 bases and J by 4 bases, with 5 bases between them. CDR3: CASSFPSDTQYF. In DNA, the CDR3 is TGCGCCAGCAGCTTCCCCTCAGATACGCAGTATTTT.